This TCR beta chain emerged from a study of monozygotic twins with cystic fibrosis. TCRdb keeps only in-frame clones here, not all; method: immunoSEQ multiplex PCR. The sample comprises more than 30,000 clones, 95% to 98% of which are singletons, and 0.15% to 0.2% rests with the top ten. General observations from the study: V usage most resembled the co-twin in 13 of 16 pairs.

CDR3 length: 14 amino acids. V shed 4 bases and J 4 bases; nucleotides not matched to a gene: 5. Germline CDR1 is SGHNT and CDR2 is YYREEE (reference sequence). As for this clone: Its antigen is as yet unknown.

This chain joins TRBV5-4 and TRBJ2-7, with 10 nucleotides matching TRBD2. The clonotype was recovered from a girl aged 2 to 9 with cystic fibrosis. Source material: blood. The DNA of the CDR3 is TGTGCCAGCAGCCGAGCGGGAGGGCCTTACGAGCAGTACTTC. It is translated as CASSRAGGPYEQYF.